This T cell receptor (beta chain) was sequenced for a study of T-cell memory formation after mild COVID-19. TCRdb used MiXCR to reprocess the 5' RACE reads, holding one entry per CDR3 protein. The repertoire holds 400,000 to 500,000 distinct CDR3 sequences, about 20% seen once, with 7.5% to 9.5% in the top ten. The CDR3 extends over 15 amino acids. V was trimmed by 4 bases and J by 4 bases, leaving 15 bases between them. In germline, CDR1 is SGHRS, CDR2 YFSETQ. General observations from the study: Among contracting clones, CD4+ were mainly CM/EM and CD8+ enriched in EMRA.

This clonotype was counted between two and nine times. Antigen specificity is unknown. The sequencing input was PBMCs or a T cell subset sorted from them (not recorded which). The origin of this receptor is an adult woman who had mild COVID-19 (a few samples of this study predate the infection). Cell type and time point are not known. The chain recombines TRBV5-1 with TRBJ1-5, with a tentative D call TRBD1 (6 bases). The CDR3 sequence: CASSVTGRGNQPQHF. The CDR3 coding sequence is TGCGCCAGCAGCGTGACAGGACGGGGGAATCAGCCCCAGCATTTT. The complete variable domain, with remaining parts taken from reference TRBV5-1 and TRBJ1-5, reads KAGVTQTPRYLIKTRGQQVTLSCSPISGHRSVSWYQQTPGQGLQFLFEYFSETQRNKGNFPGRFSGRQFSNSRSEMNVSTLELGDSALYLCASSVTGRGNQPQHFGDGTRLSIL.